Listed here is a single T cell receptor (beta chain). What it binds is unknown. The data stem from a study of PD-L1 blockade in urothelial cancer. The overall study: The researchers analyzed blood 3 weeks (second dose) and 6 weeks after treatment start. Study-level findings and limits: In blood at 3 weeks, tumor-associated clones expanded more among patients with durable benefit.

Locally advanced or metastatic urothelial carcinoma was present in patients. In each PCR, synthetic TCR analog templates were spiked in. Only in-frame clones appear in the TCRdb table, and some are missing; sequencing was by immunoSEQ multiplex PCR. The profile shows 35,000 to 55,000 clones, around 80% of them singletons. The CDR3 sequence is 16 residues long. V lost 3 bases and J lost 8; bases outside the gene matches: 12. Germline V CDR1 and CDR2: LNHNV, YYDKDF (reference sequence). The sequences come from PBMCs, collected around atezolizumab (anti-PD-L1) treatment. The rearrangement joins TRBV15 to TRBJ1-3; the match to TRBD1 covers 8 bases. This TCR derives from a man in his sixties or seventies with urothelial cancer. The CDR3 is CATSRDRELRRDTIYF. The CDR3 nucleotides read TGTGCCACCAGCAGGGACAGGGAATTGAGGAGGGACACCATATATTTT.